Detailed here is one TCR beta chain. No antigen is known for it. This entry comes from a study of Ad26.COV2.S vaccination and SARS-CoV-2 variants. About the study: In the study, Ad26.COV2.S was injected intramuscularly once, or twice 56 days apart.

The V end was cut by 7 bases, the J end by 7 bases, with 19 bases between. The CDR3 sequence is 14 residues long. Study-level findings and limits: Post-vaccination spike-specific CD8+ and CD4+ T cell responses reportedly had substantial breadth. Non-spike TCR breadth did not differ much between vaccine and placebo recipients.

Assay used: immunoSEQ multiplex PCR; TCRdb lists only in-frame clones, some missing. The sample yields about 680,000 clones, 70% to 90% seen once. Noted treatment: around 19 received Ad26.COV2.S at low or high dose, single or two shots; about 5 received placebo; per-sample allocation not given. All samples were drawn on day 63, counting from the first vaccine or placebo injection. The vaccine delivered Wuhan-strain SARS-CoV-2 spike through an Ad26 vector. The chain combines TRBV23-1 with TRBJ2-5; D might be TRBD1 (6 bases). TRBV23-1 is filed as an ORF, its function uncertain. The sample was peripheral blood, taken in a trial of Ad26.COV2.S vaccine versus placebo. This receptor was obtained from a person aged 18-60 years who received the Ad26.COV2.S COVID-19 vaccine or a placebo. CDR3: CASTRPGDKVTQYF. The CDR3 region has the DNA TGCGCCAGCACGCGACCAGGGGATAAGGTGACCCAGTACTTC.